This T cell receptor beta chain was found in a study of T cell responses to AZD1222 COVID-19 vaccine. Overall study results and limits: Among AZD1222 vaccinees, only five to seven were seropositive at baseline. Researchers took repertoire samples only after the peak T cell response had come. Clonal diversity was possibly underestimated, and white British individuals and females predominated among donors.

Of note for this clone: The antigen remains undetermined.

Repertoires were generated with immunoSEQ multiplex PCR, while TCRdb's copy carries only in-frame clones and drops some. The repertoire consists of approximately 130,000 clones, with roughly nine tenths occurring once and the leading ten covering less than 6.5%. The receptor's source is an adult in good health. Here the sequenced sample was peripheral blood, taken on day 0 of AZD1222 vaccination.

The chain's CDR3 is CASSIVGGWFEKLFF. Written as DNA, the CDR3 is TGTGCCAGTAGTATAGTGGGGGGATGGTTTGAAAAACTGTTTTTT. The chain has TRBV19 and TRBJ1-4, with D perhaps matching TRBD1 (5 bases). Germline lookup yields CDR1 LNHDA and CDR2 SQIVND (reference sequence). The V gene lost 1 base and the J gene lost 7 bases, with 13 bases spanning the gap. CDR3 length: 15 residues.